The 22 T cell receptor beta chains presented below share a single source sample, sequenced in a study of shared clonotypes between healthy human individuals. Assay used: immunoSEQ multiplex PCR; TCRdb lists only in-frame clones, some missing. Of a few million clones detected, approximately 94% appear once; the ten largest clones hold over 0.12%. Sequenced sample: naive CD4+ T cells sorted from blood. Noted subset: CD45RA+ positively selected. These receptors were obtained from a man aged 18 to 29 in good health.

The chain combines TRBV11-2 with TRBJ2-1; D perhaps matches TRBD2 (7 bases). The CDR3 sequence is 13 residues long. CDR1 and CDR2 (germline): SGHAT, FQNNGV. The germline V and J ends were trimmed by 1 base and 10 bases, with 11 bases remaining between them. CDR3 nucleotide sequence: TGTGCCAGCAGCTTAGGCGGGGGCGGAGAGCAGTTCTTC. Protein product: CASSLGGGGEQFF.

The chain has TRBV5-1 and TRBJ1-5; D ambiguous. V was clipped by 4 bases and J by 2 bases, with 13 bases between them. This CDR3 is 15 amino acids long. Looked up from germline, CDR1 is SGHRS and CDR2 is YFSETQ. The CDR3 DNA reads TGCGCCAGCAGCCCGGGTGGGATCGGCAATCAGCCCCAGCATTTT. Its translation is CASSPGGIGNQPQHF.

This clone was observed once. This chain links TRBV10-2 with TRBJ1-2, with a tentative D call TRBD1 (5 bases). The V gene's germline CDR1 is WSHSY and CDR2 SAAADI. Trimming took off 0 bases at V and 1 base at J, with 9 bases between the two ends. This CDR3 is 15 amino acids long. CDR3 loop: CASSESRGGNYGYTF. As DNA, the CDR3 is TGCGCCAGCAGTGAGTCGCGGGGGGGTAACTATGGCTACACCTTC.

This rearrangement joins TRBV5-1 to TRBJ1-4; a weak D match, TRBD1 (5 bases). V lost 3 bases and J lost 0, with 18 bases in between. The CDR3 is made up of 18 amino acids. CDR1 and CDR2 (germline): SGHRS, YFSETQ. The CDR3 nucleotides are TGCGCCAGCAGCTCCCTGGGAGGGGAGCTTGCAACTAATGAAAAACTGTTTTTT. Protein sequence: CASSSLGGELATNEKLFF.

The gene calls are TRBV19 and TRBJ2-5; TRBD2 matches 11 bases. V was pared by 7 bases and J by 6 bases, with 10 bases of the junction left unmatched. Germline values: CDR1 LNHDA, CDR2 SQIVND (reference sequence). This CDR3 is built from 15 residues. The CDR3 nucleotides are TGTGCCAGTACCCGGACTAGCGGGCTTCAGAAGACCCAGTACTTC. Its translation: CASTRTSGLQKTQYF.

Points on this clone: This sample also contains other DNA sequences that code for the same CDR3. This sequence joins TRBV5-1 and TRBJ2-7; D perhaps matches TRBD2 (5 bases). The length of the CDR3 is 13 residues. Germline V lookup: CDR1 SGHRS, CDR2 YFSETQ. Trimming took 3 bases from V and 0 from J, leaving 7 bases between them. CDR3 DNA: TGCGCCAGCAGCTCGGGGTCCTCCTACGAGCAGTACTTC. Its protein is CASSSGSSYEQYF.

The chain has TRBV30 and TRBJ2-1; maybe TRBD2 (5 bases). V lost 0 bases to trimming and J lost 5 bases, with 8 bases between them. In germline, CDR1 is GTSNPN, CDR2 SVGIG (reference sequence). The CDR3 covers 13 residues. The CDR3 bases are TGTGCCTGGAGTGTAACTAGTCACAATGAGCAGTTCTTC. It encodes CAWSVTSHNEQFF.

The rearrangement links TRBV5-1 to TRBJ1-3; maybe TRBD1 (6 bases). From germline, CDR1 is SGHRS and CDR2 YFSETQ. Trimming cost V 1 base and J 2 bases, with 10 bases left between them. CDR3 length: 15 residues. Written as DNA, the CDR3 is TGCGCCAGCAGCTTGACCACAGGGACTGGAAACACCATATATTTT. This gives the protein CASSLTTGTGNTIYF.

Only one count was recorded for this clone. This chain joins TRBV7-3 and TRBJ1-5; 7 nucleotides line up with TRBD1. The length of the CDR3 is 18 residues. CDR1 and CDR2 (germline): SGHTA, FQGTGA. With 0 bases clipped from V and 0 bases from J, the junction kept 8 bases outside the gene matches. This CDR3 is CASSLTANRGYSNQPQHF. The CDR3 DNA follows: TGTGCCAGCAGCTTAACGGCAAACAGGGGCTATAGCAATCAGCCCCAGCATTTT.

This chain links TRBV5-1 with TRBJ1-5; TRBD1 agrees at 9 bases. The trim removed 2 bases at V and 5 bases at J, leaving 2 bases unmatched. Looked up from germline, CDR1 is SGHRS and CDR2 is YFSETQ. CDR3 length equals 14 residues. The CDR3 protein is CASSLGTGYQPQHF. The DNA of the CDR3 is TGCGCCAGCAGCTTAGGGACAGGGTATCAGCCCCAGCATTTT.

The V and J genes are TRBV19 and TRBJ2-1; possibly TRBD1 for D (6 bases). This CDR3 is 16 amino acids long. The germline CDR1 and CDR2 sequences are LNHDA and SQIVND (reference sequence). The V and J ends lost 0 bases and 6 bases respectively, with 15 bases between them. CDR3 bases: TGTGCCAGTAGTATAGAGGGGGCACGAGGGGGCAATGAGCAGTTCTTC. Translating gives CASSIEGARGGNEQFF.

The chain recombines TRBV14 with TRBJ2-4, with D hard to call. Germline lookup yields CDR1 SGHDN and CDR2 FVKESK. This CDR3 has 14 amino acids. The V and J ends lost 4 bases and 8 bases respectively, with 15 bases between them. The CDR3: CASSPFNQVDIQYF. The CDR3 region has the DNA TGTGCCAGCAGCCCCTTCAACCAGGTAGACATTCAGTACTTC.

As concerns this clone: The sample has other DNA sequences that encode this CDR3 too. The J gene is TRBJ1-1, the V gene TRBV7-9; D uncertain. From germline, CDR1 is SEHNR and CDR2 FQNEAQ (reference sequence). Trimming removed 3 bases at V and 1 base at J, with 6 bases between. The CDR3 is 13 residues long. The CDR3 nucleotides are TGTGCCAGCAGCTTGGAGGGGAACACTGAAGCTTTCTTT. This gives the protein CASSLEGNTEAFF.

J is TRBJ2-2 and V is TRBV5-6; D is perhaps TRBD1 (6 bases). V was shortened by 6 bases and J by 2 bases, with 14 bases between the two germline ends. The CDR3 covers 15 residues. Germline CDR1 and CDR2: SGHDT and YYEEEE. The CDR3 protein is CASNYQGSNTGELFF. Here the CDR3 DNA reads TGTGCCAGCAACTACCAGGGGTCTAACACCGGGGAGCTGTTTTTT.

This clone appeared a single time. J is TRBJ2-7 and V is TRBV14, with 7 bases lining up with TRBD1. This CDR3 spans 12 amino acids. V shed 0 bases, J shed 11 bases, and the junction held 4 bases outside the gene matches. Germline lookup yields CDR1 SGHDN and CDR2 FVKESK. The CDR3 here is CASSQEKTGEYF. CDR3 in DNA: TGTGCCAGCAGCCAAGAAAAAACAGGGGAGTACTTC.

DNA for the CDR3: TGTGCCAGCAGCGTAGCTAGCCCTGAAAACGGCTCACCCCTCCACTTT. Translated: CASSVASPENGSPLHF. The V gene is TRBV9, the J gene TRBJ1-6; the D is unclear. Trimming stripped 0 bases from V and 10 bases from J, with 17 bases between. Per germline, CDR1 SGDLS and CDR2 YYNGEE. The CDR3 loop spans 16 amino acids.

The V gene is TRBV4-2, the J gene TRBJ1-6; the D is unclear. The germline V and J ends were trimmed by 1 base and 0 bases, with 13 bases remaining between them. CDR1 is LGHNA and CDR2 is YNFKEQ in the germline V gene. CDR3 length: 18 amino acids. The CDR3 protein is CASSQVAWQVSYNSPLHF. The CDR3 DNA sequence: TGTGCCAGCAGCCAAGTCGCGTGGCAGGTCTCCTATAATTCACCCCTCCACTTT.

This chain uses TRBV6-5 with TRBJ1-2, with D maybe TRBD1 (6 bases). Germline V CDR1 and CDR2: MNHEY, SVGAGI. This CDR3 is built from 12 residues. V was pared by 7 bases and J by 7 bases, with 13 bases between. This chain's CDR3 is CASKDSLAGYTF. The CDR3 coding sequence is TGTGCCAGCAAGGACAGTCTAGCTGGCTACACCTTC.

This clone has only one observation. This specimen includes other DNA sequences encoding the same CDR3. The chain carries TRBV18 and TRBJ1-5; D not resolved. Deletions cut 4 bases from V and 1 base from J, with 5 bases between. This CDR3 contains 13 residues. Germline values: CDR1 KGHSH, CDR2 LQKENI. CDR3: CASSRGSNQPQHF. CDR3 sequence (DNA): TGTGCCAGCTCACGAGGGAGCAATCAGCCCCAGCATTTT.

J is TRBJ1-2 and V is TRBV6-1, with D perhaps TRBD1 (6 bases). V lost 4 bases and J 10 bases, leaving 13 bases between the germline ends. This CDR3 has 12 residues. Germline V gives CDR1 MNHNS, CDR2 SASEGT. This CDR3 reads CASSVAGQHYTF. CDR3 DNA sequence: TGTGCCAGCAGTGTAGCAGGACAGCACTACACCTTC.

The chain links TRBV7-9 to TRBJ2-7, with TRBD1 matching over 7 bases. CDR1 and CDR2 from the germline V gene are SEHNR and FQNEAQ (reference sequence). The length of the CDR3 is 15 residues. Unmatched junction bases numbered 8, after V lost 4 bases and J lost 2 bases. CDR3 protein: CASSSTGPGTYEQYF. CDR3 coding DNA: TGTGCCAGCAGCTCGACAGGGCCGGGGACCTACGAGCAGTACTTC.

The rearrangement joins TRBV7-2 to TRBJ1-1; unclear D gene. The germline V and J ends were trimmed by 5 bases and 3 bases, with 13 bases remaining between them. The germline gives CDR1 SGHTA, CDR2 FQGNSA. This CDR3 is built from 14 residues. This CDR3 is CASSRYWQDTEAFF. The CDR3 DNA reads as TGTGCCAGCAGCCGGTACTGGCAGGACACTGAAGCTTTCTTT.